The 32 T cell receptor beta chains given below trace back to one sample, sequenced in a study of tumor and adjacent non-tumor tissue in lung cancer. The template was RNA from unsorted bulk tissue. Three rounds of nested PCR, following a modified ARM-PCR protocol, produced the TCRbeta library. TCRdb re-analysed the multiplex PCR reads in MiXCR, keeping a single row per CDR3 protein. The sample includes 100,000 to 120,000 distinct CDR3 sequences, roughly 84% of them seen just once. The sequenced sample consisted of lung tumor tissue. The receptors originated from a man in his 70s with non-small cell lung cancer.

Regarding this clonotype: No DNA is shown, since the ends of the CDR3 on it are uncertain; the CDR3 is the one TCRdb lists. This chain connects TRBV12-5 to TRBJ1-2. The germline V gene has CDR1 LGHNT and CDR2 FRNRAP. Ends included, the CDR3 has 12 residues. CDR3 in amino acids: CESLDGNYGCTF.

V gene TRBV9 combines with J gene TRBJ1-3; unclear D gene. The germline gives CDR1 SGDLS, CDR2 YYNGEE. CDR3 length equals 16 residues. V lost 0 bases and J 0 bases, leaving 10 bases between the germline ends. CDR3 in DNA: TGTGCCAGCAGCGTAGACAACAGACACTCTGGAAACACCATATATTTT. Translating gives CASSVDNRHSGNTIYF.

This clonotype was counted between two and nine times. This chain links TRBV6-2 or TRBV6-3 with TRBJ2-7; D gene unclear. V lost 2 bases to trimming and J lost 3 bases, with 8 bases between them. The CDR3 length is 13 residues. CDR1 and CDR2 from the germline V gene are MNHEY and SVGEGT. CDR3 sequence reads: CASSYTTGYEQYF. CDR3 nucleotide sequence: TGTGCCAGCAGTTACACGACGGGCTACGAGCAGTACTTC.

Turning to this clonotype: One end of the junction is discordant with germline, which a read error may explain. The chain is built from TRBV6-5 and TRBJ1-2; TRBD1 aligns across 7 bases. Looked up from germline, CDR1 is MNHEY and CDR2 is SVGAGI. CDR3 length equals 15 residues. The CDR3 protein is CASIATGVGAYGCTF. In nucleotides, the CDR3 is TGTGCCAGCATTGCTACAGGGGTGGGCGCTTATGGCTGCACCTTC.

On this clonotype: The CDR3 does not end in the conserved phenylalanine or tryptophan, so this is likely a read error. It is unclear where the CDR3 begins or ends on the DNA, so no DNA is shown, and the CDR3 is as TCRdb lists it. The chain's CDR3 is CASSLHLHGGSYDQYY. V usage is TRBV28 and J usage is TRBJ2-7; the D call TRBD2 from the table was never checked on the DNA. The CDR3 numbers 16 amino acids, ends counted. CDR1 and CDR2 (germline): MDHEN, SYDVKM.

About this clonotype: Mismatch with germline at one junction end may stem from a read error. J is TRBJ2-3 and V is TRBV4-2; unclear D gene. Germline V CDR1 and CDR2: LGHNA, YNFKEQ. This CDR3 spans 16 amino acids. The CDR3 DNA reads TGTACCAGCAGCCAAGCTTCAGGAAGCGTTACAGATACGCAGTATTTT. Translating gives CTSSQASGSVTDTQYF.

Points on this clonotype: Mismatch with germline at one junction end may stem from a read error. V usage is TRBV12-3 or TRBV12-4 and J usage is TRBJ2-2, with a possible D match to TRBD2 (5 bases). The length of the CDR3 is 14 residues. CDR3 residues: CASSLILNTGEPFF. The CDR3 nucleotides read TGTGCCAGCAGTTTAATACTAAACACCGGGGAGCCGTTTTTT.

For this clonotype: One junction end disagrees with the germline gene, perhaps due to a read error. The gene calls are TRBV10-3 and TRBJ2-1; a possible D gene is TRBD2 (5 bases). Germline loops: CDR1 ENHRY, CDR2 SYGVKD. This CDR3 is 16 amino acids long. The CDR3 protein is CDISEGRAGPLNEQLF. The CDR3 nucleotides are TGTGACATCAGTGAAGGTAGGGCGGGCCCCCTCAATGAGCAGCTCTTC.

For this clonotype: One junction end disagrees with the germline gene, perhaps due to a read error. The chain joins TRBV6-1 to TRBJ1-5; TRBD1 might be the D (6 bases). CDR3 size: 16 residues. CDR1 and CDR2 (germline): MNHNS, SASEGT. CDR3: CVSSELSGGAHQLEHF. The CDR3 DNA sequence: TGTGTCAGCAGTGAACTTTCGGGGGGCGCGCATCAGCTCGAGCATTTT.

A note on this clonotype: One end of the junction is discordant with germline, which a read error may explain. The CDR3 region is CPIRIVRGPLSGSQYF. CDR3 bases: TGTCCCATCAGGATCGTGCGGGGCCCTTTGTCAGGGTCCCAGTACTTC. This sequence joins TRBV10-3 and TRBJ2-5, with TRBD2 as a possible D gene (6 bases). From germline, CDR1 is ENHRY and CDR2 SYGVKD. The CDR3 sequence is 16 residues long.

On this clonotype itself: One end of the junction varies from germline; a read error may be responsible. CDR3 region: CANSESTGQRYGYTF. DNA of the CDR3: TGCGCCAACAGTGAGTCGACAGGCCAACGCTATGGGTACACCTTC. The chain carries TRBV10-1 and TRBJ1-2, with D perhaps TRBD1 (6 bases). This CDR3 region has 15 residues. Germline V CDR1 and CDR2: WNHNN, SYGVQD (reference sequence).

This clonotype was seen a few times. The junction differs from germline at one of its ends, possibly a read error. The chain combines TRBV6-5 with TRBJ2-5, with D perhaps given as TRBD1 or TRBD2 (5 bases each). Germline CDR1 is MNHEY and CDR2 is SVGAGI. The CDR3 has 15 residues. CDR3 bases: TGTGCCAGCAGTTATATCGGTCCCGGAACGGGGACCCAGTGCTTC. The encoded protein is CASSYIGPGTGTQCF.

In the case of this clonotype: Compared with germline, one end of the junction differs, possibly owing to a read error. The chain employs TRBV6-2 or TRBV6-3 and TRBJ2-7; D is unresolved. The V gene's germline CDR1 is MNHEY and CDR2 SVGEGT. This CDR3 contains 11 residues. The CDR3 DNA reads TGTACCAGCAGTTACTTCTACGAACAGTACTTC. Encoded protein: CTSSYFYEQYF.

This clonotype appeared once. The conserved phenylalanine or tryptophan is not found at the CDR3 terminus, so this likely reflects a read error. The chain has TRBV29-1 and TRBJ2-5; tentatively, D is TRBD1 (5 bases). Germline V gene lookup returns CDR1 SQVTM and CDR2 ANQGSEA. The CDR3 totals 12 residues. CDR3 sequence reads: CNVEARGETQYL. The CDR3 DNA reads TGCAACGTTGAGGCAAGGGGAGAGACCCAGTACCTC.

The chain has TRBV14 and TRBJ2-1; TRBD1 is a possible D gene (5 bases). Germline V lookup: CDR1 SGHDN, CDR2 FVKESK. Trimming stripped 5 bases from V and 13 bases from J, with 21 bases between. This CDR3 is built from 14 residues. The CDR3 protein is CASSIQGPCNKQFF. The CDR3 nucleotides are TGTGCCAGCAGCATCCAGGGCCCTTGCAATAAACAGTTCTTC.

The chain links TRBV29-1 to TRBJ2-1; 12 bases agree with TRBD2. This CDR3 contains 14 residues. From germline, CDR1 is SQVTM and CDR2 ANQGSEA. Unmatched junction bases numbered 9, after V lost 6 bases and J lost 9 bases. The DNA for the CDR3 is TGCAGCGTCATTGCTAGCGGGAGGGCCAGTGAGCAGTTCTTC. This sequence encodes CSVIASGRASEQFF.

Comments on this clonotype: The junction departs from germline at one end; a sequencing error may be responsible. This sequence joins TRBV4-3 and TRBJ2-2; 9 bases agree with TRBD1. Germline lookup yields CDR1 LGHNA and CDR2 YSLEER. The CDR3 is 14 amino acids. The CDR3 protein is CAGSHRGLVGELVF. For the CDR3, the DNA is TGCGCCGGCAGCCACAGGGGGCTGGTCGGGGAGCTGGTTTTT.

A remark on this clonotype: Its ends do not fully match the called genes, so a read error is possible. V is TRBV4-2 and J is TRBJ2-7; 7 bases are a match to TRBD1. CDR1 is LGHNA, CDR2 YNFKEQ, per germline. The CDR3 covers 17 residues. The chain's CDR3 is CARSQAVRRQGEDELYF. CDR3 DNA: TGTGCCAGAAGCCAAGCGGTACGTCGGCAGGGGGAAGACGAGCTGTATTTC.

This clonotype showed up just a few times. A much bigger clone sits one base away, suggesting this may be a read error. The gene calls are TRBV28 and TRBJ2-4; D unclear. The CDR3 loop spans 13 amino acids. Germline loops: CDR1 MDHEN, CDR2 SYDVKM. With 6 bases removed from V and 8 bases from J, the gap between germline ends came to 14 bases. The DNA of the CDR3 is TGTGCCAGCAGCGGTTCGACCGGTCACATTCAGTACTTC. Translated, it gives CASSGSTGHIQYF.

Only a few counts were recorded for this clonotype. An end of the junction does not agree with germline; a read error may underlie this. This chain joins TRBV12-3 or TRBV12-4 and TRBJ1-1, with no clear D. The CDR3 has 13 residues. Written as DNA, the CDR3 is TGTGCCAGTAGTTTTCGAGACACACGGAAAGCTTTCTTT. Its protein is CASSFRDTRKAFF.

This clonotype occurred once. This likely comes from a read error, as the CDR3 has no conserved phenylalanine or tryptophan at its end. The J gene is TRBJ1-2, the V gene TRBV12-3 or TRBV12-4; D may be TRBD1 (5 bases). Trimming cost V 6 bases and J 3 bases, with 14 bases left between them. The CDR3 is 14 residues long. CDR3 sequence: CASSQWGPYYGYTS. The CDR3 DNA sequence: TGTGCCAGCAGCCAGTGGGGCCCATACTATGGCTACACCTCC.

The chain combines TRBV5-1 with TRBJ1-5; a possible D gene is TRBD1 (6 bases). The V gene's germline CDR1 is SGHRS and CDR2 YFSETQ. The CDR3 spans 14 residues. The CDR3 bases are TGCACCATCAAACAGGGTCATAGCAATCAGCCCCAGCATTTT. Translation gives CTIKQGHSNQPQHF.

To note about this clonotype: The junction departs from the called germline gene at one end, perhaps through a read error. The CDR3 nucleotides are TGTGTCAGCAGTTACAAGGGGGGCGACGAAGCTTTCTTT. This gives the protein CVSSYKGGDEAFF. This chain links TRBV6-5 with TRBJ1-1; the D gene is possibly TRBD1 (6 bases). The CDR3 runs to 13 residues. CDR1 and CDR2 from the germline V gene are MNHEY and SVGAGI.

Regarding this clonotype: The junction differs from germline at one of its ends, possibly a read error. The V call is TRBV20-1, the J call TRBJ1-1; 7 positions match TRBD1. There are 15 residues in the CDR3. Germline CDR1 and CDR2: DFQATT and SNEGSKA (reference sequence). CDR3 sequence reads: CSANPDREENTEVFF. For the CDR3, the DNA is TGCAGTGCCAACCCCGACAGGGAAGAGAACACTGAAGTTTTCTTT.

This rearrangement joins TRBV20-1 to TRBJ2-3; D is perhaps TRBD2 (6 bases). CDR1 DFQATT and CDR2 SNEGSKA come from the germline V gene (reference sequence). The CDR3 consists of 11 residues. CDR3 nucleotide sequence: TGCAATGTTAGCGGCCGGGATACGCAGTATTTT. Its translation: CNVSGRDTQYF.

This clonotype has only a few counts. This sequence may be a read error, since a much larger clone differs from it by one base. The gene calls are TRBV6-5 and TRBJ2-3, with 12 bases identical to TRBD2. V lost 7 bases, J lost 3 bases, and 5 bases stayed unmatched. In germline, CDR1 is MNHEY, CDR2 SVGAGI. This CDR3 spans 15 amino acids. Here the CDR3 reads CASTSTSGGTDTQYF. CDR3 sequence (DNA): TGTGCCAGCACTTCGACTAGCGGGGGAACAGATACGCAGTATTTT.

J is TRBJ2-7 and V is TRBV20-1; D is undetermined. V gave up 0 bases and J gave up 12 bases, with 12 bases separating them. This CDR3 comprises 11 residues. CDR1 DFQATT and CDR2 SNEGSKA come from the germline V gene (reference sequence). The CDR3 protein is CSARDSYEWYF. CDR3 sequence (DNA): TGCAGTGCTAGAGACTCCTACGAGTGGTACTTC.

The V and J genes are TRBV6-2 or TRBV6-3 and TRBJ2-1, with D perhaps being TRBD1 or TRBD2 (5 bases each). The germline gives CDR1 MNHEY, CDR2 SVGEGT. With 5 bases removed from V and 6 bases from J, the gap between germline ends came to 17 bases. This CDR3 has 15 amino acids. The CDR3 DNA follows: TGTGCCAGCAGTCTGGGACCATGCAATACCAATGAGCAGTTCTTC. Translating gives CASSLGPCNTNEQFF.

Concerning this clonotype: One end of the junction does not line up with germline, which may come from a read error. The rearrangement uses TRBV29-1 and TRBJ2-5; D is possibly TRBD1 (6 bases). This CDR3 region has 16 residues. The germline V gene encodes CDR1 SQVTM and CDR2 ANQGSEA. The CDR3 region is CSARHYLQTGQETLYF. The CDR3 DNA is TGCAGCGCCAGGCACTACCTCCAGACAGGTCAAGAGACCCTGTATTTC.

The chain recombines TRBV12-3 or TRBV12-4 with TRBJ1-1; D is possibly TRBD1 (5 bases). V was shortened by 3 bases and J by 10 bases, with 15 bases between the two germline ends. CDR3 size: 13 residues. CDR3 bases: TGTGCCAGCAGTTTTATGGACACACAGATAGCTTTCTTT. Amino acids: CASSFMDTQIAFF.

This clonotype has a count of ten or more. The J gene is TRBJ1-1, the V gene TRBV30; D possibly corresponds to TRBD1 (6 bases). V was shortened by 0 bases and J by 1 base, with 6 bases between the two germline ends. The germline gives CDR1 GTSNPN, CDR2 SVGIG (reference sequence). The CDR3 contains 13 residues. In DNA form, the CDR3 reads TGTGCCTGGAGTGTAGGGGGGAACACTGAAGCTTTCTTT. Its protein is CAWSVGGNTEAFF. Full variable domain (remainder filled in from reference TRBV30 and TRBJ1-1): SQTIHQWPATLVQPVGSPLSLECTVEGTSNPNLYWYRQAAGRGLQLLFYSVGIGQISSEVPQNLSASRPQDRQFILSSKKLLLSDSGFYLCAWSVGGNTEAFFGQGTRLTVV.

Details on this clonotype: At one of its ends the junction is not consistent with the germline gene, which may arise from a read error. The chain joins TRBV5-1 to TRBJ1-1; D may be TRBD1 (5 bases). CDR1 SGHRS and CDR2 YFSETQ come from the germline V gene. The CDR3 runs to 14 residues. The CDR3 spells CASSSQVGNTAAFF. The CDR3 DNA follows: TGCGCCAGCAGCTCACAGGTGGGGAACACTGCAGCTTTCTTT.